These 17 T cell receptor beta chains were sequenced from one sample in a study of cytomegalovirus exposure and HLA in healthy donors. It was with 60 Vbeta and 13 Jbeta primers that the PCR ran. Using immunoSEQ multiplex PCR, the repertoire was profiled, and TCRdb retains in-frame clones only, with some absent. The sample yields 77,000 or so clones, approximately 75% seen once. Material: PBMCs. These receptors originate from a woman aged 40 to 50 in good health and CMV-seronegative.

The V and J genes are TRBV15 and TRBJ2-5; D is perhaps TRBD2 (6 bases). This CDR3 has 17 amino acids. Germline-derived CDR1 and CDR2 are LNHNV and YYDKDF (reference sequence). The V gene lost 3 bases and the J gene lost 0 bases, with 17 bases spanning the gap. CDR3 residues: CATSRGTPYEHQETQYF. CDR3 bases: TGTGCCACCAGCAGGGGGACTCCCTATGAACACCAAGAGACCCAGTACTTC.

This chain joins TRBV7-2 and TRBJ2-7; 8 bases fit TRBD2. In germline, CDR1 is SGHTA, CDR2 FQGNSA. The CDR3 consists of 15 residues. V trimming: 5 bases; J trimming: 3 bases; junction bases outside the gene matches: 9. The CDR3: CASSPLGSGSYEQYF. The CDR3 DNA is TGTGCCAGCAGCCCGCTGGGGAGCGGGAGCTACGAGCAGTACTTC.

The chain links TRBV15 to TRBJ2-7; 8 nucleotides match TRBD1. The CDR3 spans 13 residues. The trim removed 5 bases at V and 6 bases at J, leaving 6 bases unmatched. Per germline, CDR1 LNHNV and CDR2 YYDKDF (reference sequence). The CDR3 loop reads CATSRDRTGEQYF. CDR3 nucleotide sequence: TGTGCCACCAGCCGGGACAGGACCGGCGAGCAGTACTTC. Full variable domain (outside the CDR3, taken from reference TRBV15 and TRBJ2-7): DAMVIQNPRYQVTQFGKPVTLSCSQTLNHNVMYWYQQKSSQAPKLLFHYYDKDFNNEADTPDNFQSRRPNTSFCFLDIRSPGLGDTAMYLCATSRDRTGEQYFGPGTRLTVT.

The CDR3 is CASSFSGVRGEQYF. For the CDR3, the DNA is TGTGCCAGCAGCTTTTCAGGGGTGAGGGGCGAGCAGTACTTC. This chain joins TRBV5-6 and TRBJ2-7, with D tentatively TRBD1 (6 bases). The CDR3 runs to 14 residues. CDR1 SGHDT and CDR2 YYEEEE come from the germline V gene. Trimming shortened V by 2 bases and J by 6 bases, and 15 bases separated the two germline ends.

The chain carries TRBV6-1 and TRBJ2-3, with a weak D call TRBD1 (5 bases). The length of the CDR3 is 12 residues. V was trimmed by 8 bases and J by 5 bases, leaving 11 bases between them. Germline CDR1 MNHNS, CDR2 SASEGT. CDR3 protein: CASGGAGDTQYF. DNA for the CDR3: TGTGCCAGCGGTGGGGCTGGAGATACGCAGTATTTT.

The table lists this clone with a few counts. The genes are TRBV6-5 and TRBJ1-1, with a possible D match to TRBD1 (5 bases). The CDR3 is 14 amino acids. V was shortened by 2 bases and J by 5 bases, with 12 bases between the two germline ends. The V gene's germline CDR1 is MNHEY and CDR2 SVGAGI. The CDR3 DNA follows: TGTGCCAGCAGTTACGGGGCGGTTGGGACTGAAGCTTTCTTT. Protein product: CASSYGAVGTEAFF.

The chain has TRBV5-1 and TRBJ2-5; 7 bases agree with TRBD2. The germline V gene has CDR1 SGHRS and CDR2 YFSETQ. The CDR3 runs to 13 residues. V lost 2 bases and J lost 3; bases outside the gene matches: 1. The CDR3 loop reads CASSFGLEETQYF. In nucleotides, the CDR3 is TGCGCCAGCAGCTTCGGACTAGAAGAGACCCAGTACTTC. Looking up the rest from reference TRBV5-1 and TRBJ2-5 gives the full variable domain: KAGVTQTPRYLIKTRGQQVTLSCSPISGHRSVSWYQQTPGQGLQFLFEYFSETQRNKGNFPGRFSGRQFSNSRSEMNVSTLELGDSALYLCASSFGLEETQYFGPGTRLLVL.

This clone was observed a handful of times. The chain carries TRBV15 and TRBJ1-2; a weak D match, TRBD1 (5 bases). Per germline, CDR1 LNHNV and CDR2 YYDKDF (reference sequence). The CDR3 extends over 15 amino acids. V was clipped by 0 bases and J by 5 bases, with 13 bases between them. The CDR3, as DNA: TGTGCCACCAGCAGAGATCCGGGACTGACTTATGGCTACACCTTC. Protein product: CATSRDPGLTYGYTF.

The CDR3 DNA reads as TGTGCCTGGGGACGGCAGGGGGCGACTGGAAACACCATATATTTT. Its translation is CAWGRQGATGNTIYF. The rearrangement uses TRBV30 and TRBJ1-3; 8 nucleotides line up with TRBD1. Germline values: CDR1 GTSNPN, CDR2 SVGIG (reference sequence). The CDR3 has 15 residues. Losses at the gene ends were 5 bases for V and 2 bases for J; bases not matched to a gene: 8.

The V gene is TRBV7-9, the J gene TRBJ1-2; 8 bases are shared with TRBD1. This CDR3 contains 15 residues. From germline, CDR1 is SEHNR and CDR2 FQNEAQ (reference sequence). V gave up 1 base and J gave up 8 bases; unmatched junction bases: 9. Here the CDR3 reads CASSLVGQAPRGYTF. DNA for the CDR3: TGTGCCAGCAGCTTAGTGGGACAGGCCCCAAGGGGCTACACCTTC.

The CDR3 reads CASSLGAVQYF. In DNA, the CDR3 is TGCGCCAGCAGCTTGGGGGCCGTGCAGTACTTC. The chain joins TRBV5-1 to TRBJ2-7; D not certain. V shed 0 bases and J shed 9 bases, with 7 bases lying between them. Looked up from germline, CDR1 is SGHRS and CDR2 is YFSETQ. This CDR3 has 11 residues.

The CDR3 here is CASSPQPGGTGRGGGYTF. CDR3 bases: TGTGCCAGCTCACCACAACCAGGTGGGACAGGCCGAGGAGGAGGCTACACCTTC. The chain is built from TRBV18 and TRBJ1-2; TRBD1 matches at 8 bases. Germline V lookup: CDR1 KGHSH, CDR2 LQKENI. Unmatched junction bases numbered 18, after V lost 1 base and J lost 8 bases. This CDR3 region has 18 residues.

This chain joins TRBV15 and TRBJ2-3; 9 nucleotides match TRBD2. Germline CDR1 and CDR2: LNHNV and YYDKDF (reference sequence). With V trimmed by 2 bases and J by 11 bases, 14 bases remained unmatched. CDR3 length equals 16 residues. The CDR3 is CATSRQLLAGAHGQYF. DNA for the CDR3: TGTGCCACCAGCAGACAGCTTTTAGCGGGGGCGCATGGGCAGTATTTT.

This chain's CDR3 is CASGSTGAVQETQYF. DNA for the CDR3: TGTGCTAGTGGTTCCACAGGGGCAGTCCAAGAGACCCAGTACTTC. This sequence joins TRBV12-5 and TRBJ2-5, with TRBD1 matching over 7 bases. This CDR3 is built from 15 residues. V was pared by 4 bases and J by 1 base, with 6 bases of the junction left unmatched. Germline lookup yields CDR1 LGHNT and CDR2 FRNRAP.

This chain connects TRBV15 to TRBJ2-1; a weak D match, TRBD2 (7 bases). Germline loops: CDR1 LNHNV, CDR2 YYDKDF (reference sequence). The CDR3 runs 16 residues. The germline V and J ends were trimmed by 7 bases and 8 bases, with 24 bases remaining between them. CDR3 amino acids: CATKLNMGGARDEQFF. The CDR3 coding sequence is TGTGCCACCAAGCTAAATATGGGGGGGGCGCGTGATGAGCAGTTCTTC.

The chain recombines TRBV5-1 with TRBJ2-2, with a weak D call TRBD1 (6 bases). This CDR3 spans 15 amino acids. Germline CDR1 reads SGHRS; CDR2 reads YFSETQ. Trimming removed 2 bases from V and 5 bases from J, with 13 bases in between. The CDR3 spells CASSFGGSQTGELFF. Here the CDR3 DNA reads TGCGCCAGCAGCTTTGGGGGCTCACAGACCGGGGAGCTGTTTTTT.

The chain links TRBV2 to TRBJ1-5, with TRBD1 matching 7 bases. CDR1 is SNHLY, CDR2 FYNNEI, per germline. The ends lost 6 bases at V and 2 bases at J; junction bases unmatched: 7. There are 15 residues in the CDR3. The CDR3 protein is CASRYRGEGNQPQHF. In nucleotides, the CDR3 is TGTGCCAGCAGGTACAGGGGCGAGGGCAATCAGCCCCAGCATTTT.